The rows below give T cell receptor beta chains drawn from one sample of a study of lymphopenia after photon versus proton radiotherapy. Clones were sequenced by immunoSEQ multiplex PCR, and TCRdb holds only the in-frame ones, with some missing. Here the sample spans roughly 15,000 clones, 65% to 85% being singletons. Sample: peripheral blood, taken from a patient treated with photon-based radiotherapy. Source of these receptors: a man aged 50 or older with gastric cancer. Both conserved end residues are part of each CDR3. D genes are given only for firm matches. Not every row has a clone size; where given, it reads once, few, many or a size class.

J gene	V gene	clone size	D gene	CDR3 protein	CDR3 DNA
TRBJ2-7	TRBV5-1	.	.	CASSSDITPYEQYF	TGCGCCAGCAGCTCGGACATTACCCCCTACGAGCAGTACTTC
TRBJ1-1	TRBV18	.	.	CASSLTGNTEAFF	TGTGCCAGCTCACTGACGGGGAACACTGAAGCTTTCTTT
TRBJ2-5	TRBV13	once	TRBD2	CASSDTFLAGVEETQYF	TGTGCCAGCAGCGACACCTTCCTAGCGGGGGTAGAAGAGACCCAGTACTTC
TRBJ1-2	TRBV27	few	.	CASSGDTLYGYTF	TGTGCCAGCAGTGGGGACACCCTCTATGGCTACACCTTC
TRBJ2-5	TRBV9	.	TRBD1	CASSFSSGTDGTQYF	TGTGCCAGCAGTTTCTCTTCGGGGACAGACGGGACCCAGTACTTC
TRBJ2-3	TRBV30	.	.	CAWTTGIHTDTQYF	TGTGCCTGGACCACAGGGATTCACACAGATACGCAGTATTTT
TRBJ1-1	TRBV19	.	.	CASSIVQGTNTEAFF	TGTGCCAGTAGTATTGTTCAGGGGACGAACACTGAAGCTTTCTTT
TRBJ1-5	TRBV7-8	.	.	CASSLGPRGSNQPQHF	TGTGCCAGCAGCTTAGGTCCGCGGGGTAGCAATCAGCCCCAGCATTTT
TRBJ2-3	TRBV7-6	.	TRBD2	CASSPISGGRTDTQYF	TGTGCCAGCAGCCCCATAAGCGGGGGGCGTACAGATACGCAGTATTTT
TRBJ2-4	TRBV2	few	.	CASSEAPGYDIQYF	TGTGCCAGCAGTGAAGCACCCGGGTACGACATTCAGTACTTC
TRBJ2-3	TRBV7-2	medium-sized	.	CASSQGLQFSTDTQYF	TGTGCCAGCAGCCAAGGACTCCAATTTAGCACAGATACGCAGTATTTT
TRBJ1-3	TRBV9	.	.	CASSVVPGAAGNTIYF	TGTGCCAGCAGCGTAGTTCCAGGGGCCGCTGGAAACACCATATATTTT
TRBJ1-1	TRBV21-1	.	.	CASSKGHRNTEAFF	TGTGCCAGCAGCAAAGGTCACAGGAACACTGAAGCTTTCTTT